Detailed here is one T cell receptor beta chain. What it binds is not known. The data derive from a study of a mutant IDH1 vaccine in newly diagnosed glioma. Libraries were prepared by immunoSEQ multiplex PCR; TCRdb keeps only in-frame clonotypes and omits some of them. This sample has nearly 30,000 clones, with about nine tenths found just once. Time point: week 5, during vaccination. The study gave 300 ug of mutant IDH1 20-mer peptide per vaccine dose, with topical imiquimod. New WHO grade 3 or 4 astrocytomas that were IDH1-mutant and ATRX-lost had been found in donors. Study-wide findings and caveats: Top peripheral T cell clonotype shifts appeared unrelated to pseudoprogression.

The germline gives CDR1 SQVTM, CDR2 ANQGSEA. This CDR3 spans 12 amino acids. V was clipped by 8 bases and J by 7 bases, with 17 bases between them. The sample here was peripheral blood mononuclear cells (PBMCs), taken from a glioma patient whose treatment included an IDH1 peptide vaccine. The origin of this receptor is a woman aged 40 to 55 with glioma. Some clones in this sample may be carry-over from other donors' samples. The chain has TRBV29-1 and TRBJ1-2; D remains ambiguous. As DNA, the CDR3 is TGCAGCTCAGTTGCCGGCGCGGGTGGCTACACCTTC. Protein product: CSSVAGAGGYTF.